These 26 T cell receptor beta chains were all obtained from the same sample, sequenced in a study of CD8 T cells in Susac syndrome. When the RNA was reverse transcribed, random hexamers were used with an input of 0.5 to 1 ug. TCRdb reanalysed the immunoSEQ multiplex PCR reads using MiXCR and keeps one entry per CDR3 protein. The sample records under 150,000 distinct CDR3 sequences, around 93% being singletons. The sample consisted of CD4+ T cells from PBMCs. These receptors all stem from a human donor with Susac syndrome.

The CDR3 protein is CASSYKSWSQETQYF. CDR3 DNA sequence: TGTGCCAGCAGTTACAAGAGCTGGAGCCAAGAGACCCAGTACTTC. V and J are TRBV6-2 or TRBV6-3 and TRBJ2-5; D not certain. Trimming took 2 bases from V and 1 from J, leaving 11 bases between them. CDR3 length: 15 residues. Germline V gene data show CDR1 as MNHEY and CDR2 as SVGEGT.

A single count supports this clonotype. The rearrangement links TRBV2 to TRBJ2-1; 7 bases are shared with TRBD1. The trim removed 1 base at V and 9 bases at J, leaving 6 bases unmatched. The CDR3 sequence is 14 residues long. Germline lookup yields CDR1 SNHLY and CDR2 FYNNEI. As DNA, the CDR3 is TGTGCCAGCAGTGAAGAGCTACAGGGGTTTGAGCAGTTCTTC. Translated: CASSEELQGFEQFF.

The CDR3 DNA follows: TGTGCCAGCAGCTTAAAGGGTTTTAATCAGCCCCAGCATTTT. Translation gives CASSLKGFNQPQHF. The V call is TRBV7-8, the J call TRBJ1-5; D gene uncertain. The CDR3 is 14 residues long. The germline CDR1 and CDR2 sequences are SGHVS and FQNEAQ. Trimming left V 2 bases short and J 4 bases short, with 9 bases between.

The rearrangement joins TRBV5-1 to TRBJ2-7, with D possibly being TRBD2 (6 bases). The CDR3 sequence is 13 residues long. The ends were cut back, 4 bases at V and 3 bases at J, with 11 bases in the middle. The germline V gene encodes CDR1 SGHRS and CDR2 YFSETQ. Written as DNA, the CDR3 is TGCGCCAGCAGCGTCGACGGGGGCTACGAGCAGTACTTC. Protein product: CASSVDGGYEQYF.

This chain joins TRBV28 and TRBJ2-7; no firm D call. The CDR3 runs to 14 residues. Trimming stripped 5 bases from V and 5 bases from J, with 16 bases between. Per the germline V gene, CDR1 is MDHEN and CDR2 is SYDVKM. The CDR3 protein is CASSPPAGQDEQYF. The CDR3 DNA sequence: TGTGCCAGCAGTCCACCCGCCGGTCAAGACGAGCAGTACTTC.

V gene TRBV7-9 combines with J gene TRBJ2-2; D is possibly TRBD1 (6 bases). V was pared by 1 base and J by 3 bases, with 6 bases between. The CDR3 covers 14 residues. Germline-derived CDR1 and CDR2 are SEHNR and FQNEAQ (reference sequence). The CDR3 DNA reads as TGTGCCAGCAGCTTAGACAGGGACACCGGGGAGCTGTTTTTT. Its translation: CASSLDRDTGELFF.

The chain combines TRBV4-1 with TRBJ2-7; D not resolved. Trimming left V 3 bases short and J 5 bases short, with 14 bases between. Germline CDR1 and CDR2: MGHRA and YSYEKL. The CDR3 loop spans 14 amino acids. CDR3 in amino acids: CASSQTPSGDEQYF. CDR3 DNA sequence: TGCGCCAGCAGCCAGACCCCCAGTGGGGACGAGCAGTACTTC.

The rearrangement joins TRBV5-1 to TRBJ1-2; weak D call: TRBD1 (6 bases). The CDR3 has 15 residues. V lost 0 bases and J 5 bases, leaving 14 bases between the germline ends. Per the germline V gene, CDR1 is SGHRS and CDR2 is YFSETQ. Here the CDR3 DNA reads TGCGCCAGCAGCTTGGATGGGGGCAGGGAATATGGCTACACCTTC. Residues: CASSLDGGREYGYTF. The entire variable domain, with the rest obtained from reference TRBV5-1 and TRBJ1-2, is as follows: KAGVTQTPRYLIKTRGQQVTLSCSPISGHRSVSWYQQTPGQGLQFLFEYFSETQRNKGNFPGRFSGRQFSNSRSEMNVSTLELGDSALYLCASSLDGGREYGYTFGSGTRLTVV.

The chain is built from TRBV25-1 and TRBJ2-7; TRBD1 agrees at 7 bases. This CDR3 contains 17 residues. CDR1 MGHDK and CDR2 SYGVNS come from the germline V gene. The trim removed 4 bases at V and 3 bases at J, leaving 15 bases unmatched. This chain's CDR3 is CASSATRDSKFNYEQYF. DNA for the CDR3: TGTGCCAGCAGTGCCACTCGGGACAGCAAATTTAACTACGAGCAGTACTTC.

This rearrangement joins TRBV29-1 to TRBJ1-2; TRBD1 matches at 10 bases. Germline loops: CDR1 SQVTM, CDR2 ANQGSEA. The J segment lost 5 bases and the V segment lost 2 bases, leaving 2 bases of the junction unmatched. The CDR3 extends over 13 amino acids. As DNA, the CDR3 is TGCAGCGTTGAAATGGGACAGGGGTATGGCTACACCTTC. It translates to CSVEMGQGYGYTF.

This clonotype is a singleton in its sample. V usage is TRBV7-9 and J usage is TRBJ1-5, with TRBD1 matching 8 bases. CDR1 SEHNR and CDR2 FQNEAQ come from the germline V gene (reference sequence). The V segment lost 5 bases and the J segment 3 bases; nucleotides outside the gene matches: 6. There are 15 residues in the CDR3. The DNA of the CDR3 is TGTGCCAGCAGCGCGGGACAGGTAAACAATCAGCCCCAGCATTTT. Protein product: CASSAGQVNNQPQHF.

V gene TRBV18 combines with J gene TRBJ2-7, with D uncertain. The CDR3 covers 10 residues. Between the trimmed V and J ends, which lost 4 bases and 5 bases, there was a span of 3 bases. Germline CDR1 reads KGHSH; CDR2 reads LQKENI. CDR3 sequence: CASSQDEQYF. As DNA, the CDR3 is TGTGCCAGCTCACAAGACGAGCAGTACTTC. The whole variable domain, remainder taken from reference TRBV18 and TRBJ2-7, is NAGVMQNPRHLVRRRGQEARLRCSPMKGHSHVYWYRQLPEEGLKFMVYLQKENIIDESGMPKERFSAEFPKEGPSILRIQQVVRGDSAAYFCASSQDEQYFGPGTRLTVT.

The chain joins TRBV20-1 to TRBJ2-7; D ambiguous. Germline CDR1 DFQATT, CDR2 SNEGSKA (reference sequence). The CDR3 length is 11 residues. The V gene lost 4 bases and the J gene lost 7 bases, with 11 bases spanning the gap. The CDR3 sequence: CSANGMGEQYF. CDR3 bases: TGCAGTGCTAATGGCATGGGGGAGCAGTACTTC.

The rearrangement uses TRBV29-1 and TRBJ1-1, with a tentative D call TRBD1 (5 bases). V dropped 7 bases and J dropped 1 base, with 10 bases sitting between them. Germline V gene lookup returns CDR1 SQVTM and CDR2 ANQGSEA. This CDR3 is built from 12 residues. CDR3: CSGGLGNTEAFF. CDR3 in DNA: TGCAGCGGGGGGTTGGGGAACACTGAAGCTTTCTTT.

This chain connects TRBV24-1 to TRBJ2-7; 9 positions match TRBD2. Per the germline V gene, CDR1 is KGHDR and CDR2 is SFDVKD. V lost 3 bases to trimming and J lost 2 bases; unmatched junction nucleotides: 4. There are 15 residues in the CDR3. DNA for the CDR3: TGTGCCACCAGTGATATGCGCGGGAGGGCCTACGAGCAGTACTTC. Amino acids: CATSDMRGRAYEQYF.

The chain uses TRBV15 and TRBJ2-3, with TRBD2 matching 7 bases. Germline CDR1 and CDR2: LNHNV and YYDKDF (reference sequence). CDR3 length equals 13 residues. V dropped 5 bases and J dropped 9; count of bases not matched to a gene: 8. CDR3 residues: CATSVAGSLTQYF. As DNA, the CDR3 is TGTGCCACCAGCGTAGCGGGTTCTCTCACGCAGTATTTT.

The V call is TRBV20-1, the J call TRBJ1-2, with TRBD1 as a possible D gene (6 bases). Looked up from germline, CDR1 is DFQATT and CDR2 is SNEGSKA (reference sequence). Trimming cost V 8 bases and J 6 bases, with 16 bases left between them. This CDR3 contains 12 residues. In DNA, the CDR3 is TGCAGTCGGGGAGGGGGTCATCATGGCTACACCTTC. Translating gives CSRGGGHHGYTF.

The V and J genes are TRBV30 and TRBJ2-7; the D is unclear. CDR3 length: 14 amino acids. The ends were cut back, 4 bases at V and 6 bases at J, with 19 bases in the middle. The germline V gene has CDR1 GTSNPN and CDR2 SVGIG (reference sequence). CDR3 bases: TGTGCCTGGACCCTCCCATGGGCAGGCGCCGAGCAGTACTTC. Translated: CAWTLPWAGAEQYF.

This CDR3 reads CASSPRAGGADTQYF. The CDR3 DNA sequence: TGTGCCAGCAGCCCCCGGGCGGGAGGGGCAGATACGCAGTATTTT. The rearrangement joins TRBV9 to TRBJ2-3, with 9 bases identical to TRBD2. The CDR3 length is 15 residues. Germline assignment: CDR1 SGDLS and CDR2 YYNGEE. The V gene end was trimmed by 4 bases and the J gene end by 4 bases; junction bases not matched to a gene: 7.

This clonotype was counted once. This sequence joins TRBV12-3 or TRBV12-4 and TRBJ2-1; no reliable D call. This CDR3 region has 15 residues. The V end was cut by 6 bases, the J end by 2 bases, with 14 bases between. CDR3 in amino acids: CASSPQWSPYNEQFF. In DNA form, the CDR3 reads TGTGCCAGCAGCCCACAGTGGAGCCCCTACAATGAGCAGTTCTTC.

The genes are TRBV9 and TRBJ2-5; D gene ambiguous. This CDR3 contains 15 residues. Germline-derived CDR1 and CDR2 are SGDLS and YYNGEE. The V gene lost 3 bases and the J gene lost 7 bases, with 19 bases spanning the gap. CDR3 DNA sequence: TGTGCCAGCAGCGCAGTTAGTGGTGGGTCGGGGACCCAGTACTTC. This translates into CASSAVSGGSGTQYF. Variable domain in full (rest from reference TRBV9 and TRBJ2-5): DSGVTQTPKHLITATGQRVTLRCSPRSGDLSVYWYQQSLDQGLQFLIQYYNGEERAKGNILERFSAQQFPDLHSELNLSSLELGDSALYFCASSAVSGGSGTQYFGPGTRLLVL.

V is TRBV9 and J is TRBJ2-5; TRBD2 agrees at 9 bases. Losses at the gene ends were 0 bases for V and 2 bases for J; bases not matched to a gene: 5. The germline gives CDR1 SGDLS, CDR2 YYNGEE. The CDR3 is made up of 16 amino acids. CDR3 amino acids: CASSVGAGGFQETQYF. In DNA, the CDR3 is TGTGCCAGCAGCGTAGGTGCGGGGGGGTTTCAAGAGACCCAGTACTTC.

Concerning this clonotype: One end of the junction is discordant with germline, which a read error may explain. This chain links TRBV7-7 with TRBJ2-5, with 13 positions matching TRBD2. Per germline, CDR1 SSHAT and CDR2 FNYEAQ (reference sequence). The CDR3 loop spans 15 amino acids. DNA for the CDR3: TGTGCTAGCAGCTCCGGGACTAGCGGGACAGAGACCCAGTACTTC. Protein product: CASSSGTSGTETQYF.

The chain links TRBV6-5 to TRBJ1-4, with D hard to call. Germline V CDR1 and CDR2: MNHEY, SVGAGI. The V and J ends lost 6 bases and 0 bases respectively, with 8 bases between them. The CDR3 sequence is 14 residues long. CDR3 sequence: CASSLTATNEKLFF. As DNA, the CDR3 is TGTGCCAGCAGCCTCACGGCAACTAATGAAAAACTGTTTTTT.

The genes are TRBV15 and TRBJ2-3; 7 nucleotides match TRBD2. The germline CDR1 and CDR2 sequences are LNHNV and YYDKDF (reference sequence). This CDR3 is built from 15 residues. The V and J ends lost 7 bases and 0 bases, in that order; junction bases with no gene match: 7. The CDR3 DNA follows: TGTGCCACCATCTCCGACGGGGGGAGCACAGATACGCAGTATTTT. Translating it yields CATISDGGSTDTQYF.

The chain links TRBV20-1 to TRBJ2-5; TRBD2 aligns across 9 bases. The CDR3 runs to 14 residues. Unmatched junction bases numbered 5, after V lost 5 bases and J lost 1 base. Germline V CDR1 and CDR2: DFQATT, SNEGSKA (reference sequence). In nucleotides, the CDR3 is TGCAGTGCTGTAGCGGGAGAGTTCCAAGAGACCCAGTACTTC. It translates to CSAVAGEFQETQYF.